These 31 T cell receptor beta chains were all obtained from the same sample, sequenced in a study of cytomegalovirus exposure and HLA in healthy donors. Primers: 60 Vbeta forward and 13 Jbeta reverse. Profiled with immunoSEQ multiplex PCR; TCRdb holds only in-frame clones, not every one. The sample includes about 230,000 clones, around 83% seen only once; the top ten take about 0.25%. Sequencing input: PBMCs. The receptor set was obtained from a girl aged 2-15 years in good health and CMV-seronegative.

The V call is TRBV7-2, the J call TRBJ2-3; 7 nucleotides align to TRBD2. CDR3 size: 15 residues. Looked up from germline, CDR1 is SGHTA and CDR2 is FQGNSA. The V and J ends lost 5 bases and 5 bases, in that order; junction bases with no gene match: 10. In DNA form, the CDR3 reads TGTGCCAGCAGCCCCGGGTGGGGGGGGGAAGATACGCAGTATTTT. Protein: CASSPGWGGEDTQYF.

The chain combines TRBV19 with TRBJ1-5, with D unresolved. The CDR3 extends over 15 amino acids. Trimming left V 0 bases short and J 5 bases short, with 11 bases between. Germline V lookup: CDR1 LNHDA, CDR2 SQIVND (reference sequence). The CDR3 region is CASSIEPREYQPQHF. The CDR3 nucleotides read TGTGCCAGTAGTATAGAACCCCGGGAGTATCAGCCCCAGCATTTT. The full variable domain, completed using reference TRBV19 and TRBJ1-5, is DGGITQSPKYLFRKEGQNVTLSCEQNLNHDAMYWYRQDPGQGLRLIYYSQIVNDFQKGDIAEGYSVSREKKESFPLTVTSAQKNPTAFYLCASSIEPREYQPQHFGDGTRLSIL.

This sequence joins TRBV7-6 and TRBJ1-6, with D unresolved. Germline V gene sequence: CDR1 SGHVS, CDR2 FNYEAQ. This CDR3 comprises 13 residues. Trimming left V 8 bases short and J 10 bases short, with 15 bases between. The CDR3 nucleotides are TGTGCCAGCCGACTAGGAGGTTTGTCACCCCTCCACTTT. As protein: CASRLGGLSPLHF.

The V call is TRBV25-1, the J call TRBJ2-1; 9 positions agree with TRBD2. V trimming: 5 bases; J trimming: 15 bases; junction bases outside the gene matches: 2. There are 10 residues in the CDR3. CDR1 is MGHDK, CDR2 SYGVNS, per germline. CDR3 protein: CASSSGGRFF. DNA of the CDR3: TGTGCCAGCAGTAGCGGGGGGCGGTTCTTC.

The chain is built from TRBV10-3 and TRBJ1-2, with 8 bases that match TRBD1. The germline CDR1 and CDR2 sequences are ENHRY and SYGVKD. This CDR3 region has 14 residues. Trimming removed 6 bases from V and 7 bases from J; junction bases left unmatched: 10. CDR3 residues: CAIRGDRRVGGYTF. The CDR3 DNA follows: TGTGCCATCAGGGGGGACAGGAGGGTGGGTGGCTACACCTTC.

The V and J genes are TRBV28 and TRBJ1-1; D may be TRBD1 (6 bases). The CDR3 is 12 residues long. Trimming removed 7 bases at V and 11 bases at J, with 17 bases between. Germline CDR1 MDHEN, CDR2 SYDVKM. The CDR3 sequence: CASTPPGQWAFF. In nucleotides, the CDR3 is TGTGCCAGCACTCCCCCTGGACAGTGGGCTTTCTTT.

This chain joins TRBV18 and TRBJ2-3; 13 nucleotides align to TRBD2. The junction had 5 bases not matched to a gene; V was cut back by 5 bases and J by 3 bases. The CDR3 covers 16 residues. CDR1 is KGHSH, CDR2 LQKENI, per germline. The CDR3 is CASSSGLAGRTDTQYF. As DNA, the CDR3 is TGTGCCAGCTCATCGGGACTAGCGGGAAGGACAGATACGCAGTATTTT.

The V gene is TRBV10-1, the J gene TRBJ2-2; 10 bases are shared with TRBD1. After removal of 5 bases from V and 7 bases from J, the junction contained 4 bases not matched to a gene. CDR1 WNHNN and CDR2 SYGVQD come from the germline V gene (reference sequence). CDR3 length equals 14 residues. This CDR3 reads CASSPGTGVGELFF. In nucleotides, the CDR3 is TGCGCCAGCAGTCCCGGGACAGGGGTCGGGGAGCTGTTTTTT.

V gene TRBV11-3 combines with J gene TRBJ2-7; 11 positions agree with TRBD2. The V gene's germline CDR1 is SGHNT and CDR2 YENEEA. This CDR3 spans 15 amino acids. V gave up 5 bases and J gave up 0 bases; unmatched junction bases: 3. The CDR3 DNA reads as TGTGCCAGCAGCCCGGGGACTAGCGGCTCCTACGAGCAGTACTTC. It codes for CASSPGTSGSYEQYF.

This chain uses TRBV14 with TRBJ2-5; TRBD1 might be the D (7 bases). The CDR3 is made up of 19 amino acids. V dropped 0 bases and J dropped 1 base, with 21 bases sitting between them. CDR1 is SGHDN and CDR2 is FVKESK in the germline V gene. The DNA of the CDR3 is TGTGCCAGCAGCCAAGACAAGGGGGCAGGGAGGTCGCTCCAAGAGACCCAGTACTTC. This gives the protein CASSQDKGAGRSLQETQYF.

The genes are TRBV19 and TRBJ2-3; D not resolved. V lost 2 bases and J 5 bases, leaving 8 bases between the germline ends. Germline V gene sequence: CDR1 LNHDA, CDR2 SQIVND (reference sequence). This CDR3 comprises 13 residues. The CDR3 DNA sequence: TGTGCCAGTAGTATACTAGTAGGAGATACGCAGTATTTT. Translation: CASSILVGDTQYF.

The genes are TRBV5-1 and TRBJ2-5; 14 bases align to TRBD2. CDR1 and CDR2 from the germline V gene are SGHRS and YFSETQ. V trimming: 0 bases; J trimming: 5 bases; junction bases outside the gene matches: 3. The CDR3 has 16 residues. DNA of the CDR3: TGCGCCAGCAGCTTGGGACTAGCGGGGGGGGTGGAGACCCAGTACTTC. Protein: CASSLGLAGGVETQYF.

This clone was recorded a few times. The chain recombines TRBV2 with TRBJ2-7; 7 bases match TRBD1. This CDR3 spans 16 amino acids. V dropped 6 bases and J dropped 1; count of bases not matched to a gene: 12. From germline, CDR1 is SNHLY and CDR2 FYNNEI. This CDR3 reads CASSLLRQGSSYEQYF. The CDR3, as DNA: TGTGCCAGCAGCCTCCTAAGACAGGGCTCTTCCTACGAGCAGTACTTC.

This chain connects TRBV21-1 to TRBJ2-2; the table gives TRBD1 as D, unverified against the DNA. TRBV21-1 is recorded as a pseudogene. CDR3 length equals 15 residues. CDR3 bases: TGTGCCAGCATGCCGGGACAGGGGGCTTCCGGGGAGCTGTTTTTT. It codes for CASMPGQGASGELFF.

This clone was recorded once. This chain uses TRBV19 with TRBJ2-7; D may be TRBD2 (7 bases). The germline gives CDR1 LNHDA, CDR2 SQIVND (reference sequence). The germline V and J ends were trimmed by 4 bases and 7 bases, with 20 bases remaining between them. The CDR3 is 15 amino acids. The CDR3 protein is CASSNPSSGTREQYF. The CDR3 DNA sequence: TGTGCCAGTAGTAACCCCTCCAGCGGGACAAGGGAGCAGTACTTC.

This clone was recorded only once. The chain joins TRBV7-6 to TRBJ2-7; 7 nucleotides align to TRBD2. J lost 6 bases, V lost 1 base, and 3 bases had no gene match. CDR1 is SGHVS, CDR2 FNYEAQ, per germline. This CDR3 contains 13 residues. CDR3 bases: TGTGCCAGCAGCTTAGGTCTAGCGGCCGAGCAGTACTTC. It encodes CASSLGLAAEQYF. The complete variable domain, with remaining parts taken from reference TRBV7-6 and TRBJ2-7, reads GAGVSQSPRYKVTKRGQDVALRCDPISGHVSLYWYRQALGQGPEFLTYFNYEAQQDKSGLPNDRFSAERPEGSISTLTIQRTEQRDSAMYRCASSLGLAAEQYFGPGTRLTVT.

CDR3 nucleotide sequence: TGCGCCAGCAGTCCAGGGGGCAATGAGCAGTTCTTC. Amino acids: CASSPGGNEQFF. The gene calls are TRBV4-1 and TRBJ2-1; 7 bases line up with TRBD1. Germline loops: CDR1 MGHRA, CDR2 YSYEKL. The CDR3 length is 12 residues. V shed 6 bases, J shed 6 bases, and the junction held 2 bases outside the gene matches.

The rearrangement joins TRBV5-1 to TRBJ2-2; 9 nucleotides line up with TRBD1. This CDR3 is 14 amino acids long. Germline assignment: CDR1 SGHRS and CDR2 YFSETQ. Trimming at V came to 7 bases and at J to 4 bases, leaving 5 bases not matched to a gene. The DNA for the CDR3 is TGCGCCAGCGGCCAGACAGGGGGCACCGGGGAGCTGTTTTTT. Amino acid sequence: CASGQTGGTGELFF.

A word on this clone: Different DNA sequences within this sample yield the same CDR3. This chain connects TRBV28 to TRBJ1-4, with D unresolved. Per germline, CDR1 MDHEN and CDR2 SYDVKM. The CDR3 has 15 amino acids. Trimming left V 4 bases short and J 7 bases short, with 16 bases between. The chain's CDR3 is CASSSRLLRSEKLFF. The DNA of the CDR3 is TGTGCCAGCAGTTCGCGCCTCCTTCGAAGTGAAAAACTGTTTTTT.

V is TRBV21-1 and J is TRBJ2-2; the D call in the table, TRBD2, was not verified against the DNA. TRBV21-1 corresponds to a pseudogene. The CDR3 has 13 residues. In nucleotides, the CDR3 is TGTGCCAGCAGCCTAGCGACGACCGGGGAGCTGTTTTTT. Its translation: CASSLATTGELFF.

The chain employs TRBV5-4 and TRBJ1-2; D might be TRBD1 (6 bases). The germline gives CDR1 SGHNT, CDR2 YYREEE (reference sequence). Trimming stripped 5 bases from V and 7 bases from J, with 12 bases between. CDR3 size: 12 residues. The DNA for the CDR3 is TGTGCCAGCAGTCTCCGGGACATTGGCTACACCTTC. This codes for CASSLRDIGYTF.

The chain recombines TRBV30 with TRBJ1-4; 9 nucleotides agree with TRBD1. This CDR3 has 15 amino acids. With V trimmed by 1 base and J by 7 bases, 7 bases remained unmatched. Germline CDR1 reads GTSNPN; CDR2 reads SVGIG (reference sequence). CDR3 protein: CAWSERGQGGEKLFF. CDR3 coding DNA: TGTGCCTGGAGTGAAAGGGGACAGGGAGGTGAAAAACTGTTTTTT.

V usage is TRBV27 and J usage is TRBJ2-7, with D perhaps TRBD1 (6 bases). Trimming shortened V by 8 bases and J by 2 bases, and 19 bases separated the two germline ends. The CDR3 length is 15 residues. The germline CDR1 and CDR2 sequences are MNHEY and SMNVEV (reference sequence). CDR3 DNA sequence: TGTGCCAGCTCGCTTGCTTGGGACAAGACCTACGAGCAGTACTTC. Its translation: CASSLAWDKTYEQYF.

The chain employs TRBV18 and TRBJ2-5; D perhaps matches TRBD2 (6 bases). V was cut by 3 bases and J by 0 bases, with 14 bases left in between. Germline lookup yields CDR1 KGHSH and CDR2 LQKENI. The CDR3 is 16 amino acids. The CDR3 DNA sequence: TGTGCCAGCTCACCTCCGGGACGGGGGAACCAAGAGACCCAGTACTTC. Translating it yields CASSPPGRGNQETQYF. The full variable domain, rest sourced from reference TRBV18 and TRBJ2-5, is NAGVMQNPRHLVRRRGQEARLRCSPMKGHSHVYWYRQLPEEGLKFMVYLQKENIIDESGMPKERFSAEFPKEGPSILRIQQVVRGDSAAYFCASSPPGRGNQETQYFGPGTRLLVL.

This clone appeared once. This sample also contains other DNA sequences that code for the same CDR3. The chain couples TRBV5-1 to TRBJ1-4; D remains ambiguous. CDR1 is SGHRS, CDR2 YFSETQ, per germline. V lost 0 bases and J 2 bases, leaving 5 bases between the germline ends. The CDR3 is 14 residues long. The CDR3 DNA reads as TGCGCCAGCAGCTTGGCAGCGACTAATGAAAAACTGTTTTTT. Translated, it gives CASSLAATNEKLFF.

The chain couples TRBV19 to TRBJ2-2; D remains ambiguous. CDR1 and CDR2 from the germline V gene are LNHDA and SQIVND (reference sequence). V dropped 1 base and J dropped 3 bases, with 6 bases sitting between them. The CDR3 has 14 amino acids. The CDR3 DNA is TGTGCCAGTAGTATAGGGCCGTACACCGGGGAGCTGTTTTTT. It translates to CASSIGPYTGELFF.

This chain connects TRBV11-2 to TRBJ1-2; no definite D call. Trimming pared 1 base from V and 5 bases from J, leaving 8 bases between. Germline V lookup: CDR1 SGHAT, CDR2 FQNNGV. The CDR3 totals 13 residues. The DNA for the CDR3 is TGTGCCAGCAGCTTAGGAGAAGCTTATGGCTACACCTTC. Translation gives CASSLGEAYGYTF.

In its sample, this clone was seen a few times. The chain combines TRBV10-3 with TRBJ2-5; 9 bases match TRBD2. After removal of 3 bases from V and 5 bases from J, the junction contained 7 bases not matched to a gene. CDR3 length: 15 amino acids. Germline V gene data show CDR1 as ENHRY and CDR2 as SYGVKD. CDR3: CAISESGGREETQYF. The CDR3 region has the DNA TGTGCCATCAGTGAAAGCGGGGGGCGCGAGGAGACCCAGTACTTC.

The gene calls are TRBV5-1 and TRBJ1-4, with 7 bases matching TRBD1. Germline lookup yields CDR1 SGHRS and CDR2 YFSETQ. CDR3 length equals 16 residues. V was pared by 4 bases and J by 7 bases, with 13 bases of the junction left unmatched. CDR3: CASSVNLGGRGEKLFF. CDR3 in DNA: TGCGCCAGCAGCGTAAACTTAGGGGGCCGGGGTGAAAAACTGTTTTTT.

The CDR3 nucleotides read TGTGCCAGCTCACCTATAACTGCAACTAATGAAAAACTGTTTTTT. Its protein is CASSPITATNEKLFF. The chain is built from TRBV18 and TRBJ1-4; D unresolved. From germline, CDR1 is KGHSH and CDR2 LQKENI. V shed 3 bases and J shed 0 bases, with 8 bases lying between them. The CDR3 is 15 residues long. The complete variable domain, with remaining parts taken from reference TRBV18 and TRBJ1-4, reads NAGVMQNPRHLVRRRGQEARLRCSPMKGHSHVYWYRQLPEEGLKFMVYLQKENIIDESGMPKERFSAEFPKEGPSILRIQQVVRGDSAAYFCASSPITATNEKLFFGSGTQLSVL.

Here the CDR3 reads CASRGGVTNTEAFF. In DNA, the CDR3 is TGTGCCAGCAGAGGGGGCGTAACGAACACTGAAGCTTTCTTT. V is TRBV28 and J is TRBJ1-1; 7 bases map to TRBD1. The germline V gene encodes CDR1 MDHEN and CDR2 SYDVKM. The ends lost 6 bases at V and 1 base at J; junction bases unmatched: 5. This CDR3 is 14 amino acids long. The whole variable domain, filled in from reference TRBV28 and TRBJ1-1, reads DVKVTQSSRYLVKRTGEKVFLECVQDMDHENMFWYRQDPGLGLRLIYFSYDVKMKEKGDIPEGYSVSREKKERFSLILESASTNQTSMYLCASRGGVTNTEAFFGQGTRLTVV.